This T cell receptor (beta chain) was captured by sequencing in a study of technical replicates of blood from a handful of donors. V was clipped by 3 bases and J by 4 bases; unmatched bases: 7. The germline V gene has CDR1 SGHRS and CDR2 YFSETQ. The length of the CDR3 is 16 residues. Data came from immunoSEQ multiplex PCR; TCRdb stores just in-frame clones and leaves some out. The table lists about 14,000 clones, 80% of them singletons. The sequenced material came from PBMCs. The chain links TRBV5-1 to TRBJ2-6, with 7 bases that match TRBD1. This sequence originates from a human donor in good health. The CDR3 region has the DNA TGCGCCAGCAGCTCCAGACAGGGCCCCGGGGCCAACGTCCTGACTTTC. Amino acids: CASSSRQGPGANVLTF. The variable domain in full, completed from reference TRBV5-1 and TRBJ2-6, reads KAGVTQTPRYLIKTRGQQVTLSCSPISGHRSVSWYQQTPGQGLQFLFEYFSETQRNKGNFPGRFSGRQFSNSRSEMNVSTLELGDSALYLCASSSRQGPGANVLTFGAGSRLTVL.